This record looks at one T cell receptor beta chain sequence and its context. CDR1 and CDR2 (germline): DFQATT, SNEGSKA (reference sequence). The CDR3 spans 14 residues. Trimming removed 6 bases from V and 3 bases from J; junction bases left unmatched: 4. One entry per CDR3 protein results from TCRdb running MiXCR on the RT-PCR reads. The table includes about 700,000 distinct CDR3 sequences, approximately 15% detected once. Sample: memory CD4+ T cells from blood. The chain couples TRBV20-1 to TRBJ2-4; the match to TRBD2 covers 11 bases. The source of this sequence is a female donor in good health, serving as a healthy control. CDR3 region: CSAPLAGVKNIQYF. The CDR3 DNA reads TGCAGTGCCCCACTAGCGGGAGTCAAAAACATTCAGTACTTC.